This TCR beta chain was captured by sequencing in a study of control samples from healthy donors and cancer patients. Losses at the gene ends were 5 bases for V and 7 bases for J; bases not matched to a gene: 4. The CDR3 spans 13 residues. Germline values: CDR1 SGDLS, CDR2 YYNGEE. The method was immunoSEQ multiplex PCR; TCRdb's version includes in-frame clones alone and lacks a portion of them. The sample includes about 69,000 clones, 89% of them seen just once. Sequencing was done on a sample of PBMCs. This sequence joins TRBV9 and TRBJ1-1; 11 positions match TRBD1. This clonotype was sampled from a man aged 55-75 years with colorectal cancer. The CDR3 loop is CASRRTGGGEAFF. CDR3 nucleotides: TGTGCCAGCAGACGGACAGGGGGCGGTGAAGCTTTCTTT.